The clone carrying this T cell receptor gamma chain occurred a few times. TCRdb used CATT to re-call clones from the PCR reads. The profile shows fewer than 3,000 gamma-chain clones, 5% to 5.5% of them singletons. The data belong to a study of human gamma delta and Vdelta1 T cells. This CDR3 comprises 14 residues. Germline loops: CDR1 EGSNGY, CDR2 YDSYNSKV. Trimming cost V 0 bases and J 4 bases; bases outside gene matches: 6. The chain links TRGV2 to TRGJ1 or TRGJ2. This sequence was found in a human donor in good health. Source material: naive CD27+ Vdelta1 gamma-delta T cells from blood. The CDR3 coding sequence is TGTGCCACCTGGGACGGGCTAGGGTATTATAAGAAACTCTTT. Amino acids: CATWDGLGYYKKLF.